Below, one T cell receptor beta chain is given with its context. Its antigen target is currently unknown. No per-base quality is available; no much larger clone lies one base away. This sample stems from a study of blood T cell repertoires in COVID-19 (dated by TCRdb to 2020 to 2022). The study in broad terms: Collaborator samples came from the United States, Italy and Spain and covered acute and convalescent phases of COVID-19. The prospective study material was composed of cDNA or gDNA derived from T cells, B-cell-depleted T cells, or PBMCs. Subjects who had been exposed to COVID-19, were actively infected with it, or had recovered from it provided the deeply sampled blood TCRbeta repertoires that made up the dataset. The repertoires were released in a freely available public database intended as a resource for research on the immune response to SARS-CoV-2. The samples were drawn from the first 160 participants of the ongoing ImmuneRACE study and from 1,200 or so subjects provided by 6 global collaborators. The sample metadata nearly always contained a de-identified subject ID, COVID-19 status, age in years and sex. Where HLA class I and class II types were available, the types were taken from metadata supplied by the sample provider, not from assay-based typing.

The collaborating institutions used their own protocols to collect whole blood in K2EDTA tubes. Collaborator samples were shipped for TCRbeta analysis as frozen whole blood, isolated PBMCs, or DNA extracted from either sample type. The immunoSEQ Assay, a bias-controlled multiplex PCR, was used to amplify TCRbeta CDR3 regions from genomic DNA. In the source study's methods: The number of nucleated cells in each sample was estimated by amplification of reference gene primers within the assay. To quantify the absolute abundance of each unique TCRbeta CDR3 rearrangement, sequence reads were collapsed and filtered. For each sample, productive Simpson clonality was calculated as the square root of Simpson's diversity index across productive rearrangements. TCRdb re-hosts the immuneACCESS table, in-frame sequences only. Its copies lack some clones; in the studies checked, an unresolved V gene accounts for under half of them, and the cause for the rest is not known. Clone size and the V and J calls come from that table; the DNA yielded D and trimming. This sample is represented by approximately 210,000 clones; 80% to 90% of them were singletons. The top ten constitute 0.7% to 0.85% of the sample.

What the work shows at the level of the full study, not this receptor alone: The amount of clinical and demographic metadata varied by source and participant and was provided uncurated.

Sequenced input: peripheral blood. This TCR derives from a woman in her sixties or seventies with acute or convalescent COVID-19.

This receptor carries the CDR3 CASSPTRQGLNYGYTF. The nucleotide sequence is TGCGCCAGCAGCCCGACCCGACAGGGCCTTAACTATGGCTACACCTTC. The V and J segments used are TRBV5-1 and TRBJ1-2, with 7 bases aligning to TRBD1. Relative to germline, V is missing 4 bases and J is missing 1 base, with 10 bases of the junction outside any gene match. CDR1 is given as SGHRS and CDR2 as YFSETQ, both from the germline V gene. Inclusive of the bounding cysteine and phenylalanine, the CDR3 is 16 residues long. Solely the CDR3 DNA is kept, with 48 bases framed from the first base. With the rest looked up from the reference TRBV5-1 and TRBJ1-2 genes rather than sequenced, the full variable domain is KAGVTQTPRYLIKTRGQQVTLSCSPISGHRSVSWYQQTPGQGLQFLFEYFSETQRNKGNFPGRFSGRQFSNSRSEMNVSTLELGDSALYLCASSPTRQGLNYGYTFGSGTRLTVV.